Sequencing of this TCR beta chain was carried out in a study of tumor and adjacent non-tumor tissue in lung cancer. Across the whole study: Patients were aged roughly 31 to 76, about ten men and about five women, stage I to III. Each sample yielded 4 million to 4.5 million productive TCRbeta reads on average.

Three rounds of nested PCR, following a modified ARM-PCR protocol, produced the TCRbeta library. In TCRdb, the multiplex PCR reads were re-called with MiXCR into one record per CDR3 protein. Of 80,000 to 100,000 distinct CDR3 sequences listed, approximately 80% were seen once; the top ten hold more than 30%. This sample's RNA came from whole unsorted tissue. Distant lung tissue was collected more than 3 cm away from the tumor edge. CDR3 length equals 13 residues. Trimming took 5 bases from V and 7 from J, leaving 11 bases between them. CDR1 is SGHTA, CDR2 FQGNSA, per germline. Study findings and constraints: Tumor TCR diversity, when higher, was linked to shorter survival.

This clonotype was detected only a few times. Antigen specificity is unknown. The TCR originated in a man aged 60 to 75 with small cell lung cancer. Material: distant non-tumor lung tissue. The rearrangement joins TRBV7-2 to TRBJ2-2; D is undetermined. CDR3 DNA: TGTGCCAGCAGCCCGCTAGGTGTCGGGGAGCTGTTTTTT. This codes for CASSPLGVGELFF. Looking up the rest from reference TRBV7-2 and TRBJ2-2 gives the full variable domain: GAGVSQSPSNKVTEKGKDVELRCDPISGHTALYWYRQSLGQGLEFLIYFQGNSAPDKSGLPSDRFSAERTGGSVSTLTIQRTQQEDSAVYLCASSPLGVGELFFGEGSRLTVL.